A single sample gave rise to the 28 T cell receptor beta chains below, sequenced in a study of T-cell memory formation after mild COVID-19 (dated by TCRdb to the early 2020s). Library preparation employed 5' RACE. Sequencing used an Illumina NovaSeq 6000. TCRdb handled the public reads itself, with Q25 trimming in fastp and clone calling in MiXCR, and kept productive beta chains. Each entry is one CDR3 protein sequence, shown with its most common DNA and genes. This sample is represented by a few hundred thousand distinct CDR3 sequences; more than 15% of them were singletons. The top ten hold about 22% of the sample. Sequenced: PBMCs or a T cell subset sorted from them (not recorded which). The receptors here all came from a man younger than 30 who had mild COVID-19 (a few samples of this study predate the infection). The sample titles of this study are shuffled in the database, so cell type and time point are left out; the donor was told from shared clones.

This clonotype was counted only a few times. This chain joins TRBV5-1 and TRBJ2-3; D may correspond to TRBD1 or TRBD2 (5 bases each). The V gene lost 3 bases and the J gene lost 2 bases, with 7 bases spanning the gap. The CDR3 totals 13 residues. CDR1 is SGHRS, CDR2 YFSETQ, per germline. CDR3 DNA: TGCGCCAGCAGCTGGGGGAACACAGATACGCAGTATTTT. Encoded protein: CASSWGNTDTQYF.

The V and J genes are TRBV5-1 and TRBJ2-3, with TRBD2 matching over 12 bases. Germline CDR1 reads SGHRS; CDR2 reads YFSETQ. V was clipped by 4 bases and J by 5 bases; unmatched bases: 8. CDR3 length equals 16 residues. The CDR3 region is CASSPGGLAGLDTQYF. In DNA form, the CDR3 reads TGCGCCAGCAGCCCTGGCGGACTAGCGGGGCTAGATACGCAGTATTTT.

This clonotype was picked up a small number of times. The chain is built from TRBV24-1 and TRBJ2-3, with D unclear. The CDR3 has 14 residues. Trimming cost V 5 bases and J 7 bases, with 15 bases left between them. Germline loops: CDR1 KGHDR, CDR2 SFDVKD. CDR3 coding DNA: TGTGCCACCAGTGCCTCGGACCCAGTTAATACGCAGTATTTT. It encodes CATSASDPVNTQYF.

This clonotype was picked up a small number of times. This rearrangement joins TRBV7-2 to TRBJ1-4, with D unclear. The length of the CDR3 is 14 residues. V lost 5 bases and J 4 bases, leaving 11 bases between the germline ends. In germline, CDR1 is SGHTA, CDR2 FQGNSA. The CDR3 loop reads CASSIGLNNEKLFF. DNA of the CDR3: TGTGCCAGCAGCATCGGGCTTAATAATGAAAAACTGTTTTTT.

Many counts were recorded for this clonotype. The rearrangement uses TRBV7-2 and TRBJ1-1, with D perhaps matching TRBD1 (5 bases). Germline V CDR1 and CDR2: SGHTA, FQGNSA. The V end lost 2 bases, the J end lost 7 bases, and 11 bases lay between the germline ends. The CDR3 extends over 13 amino acids. As DNA, the CDR3 is TGTGCCAGCAGCTTACGCCGAGGGGTTGAAGCTTTCTTT. Amino acids: CASSLRRGVEAFF.

V and J are TRBV3-1 and TRBJ2-1, with 7 bases lining up with TRBD2. The CDR3 loop spans 17 amino acids. V shed 6 bases, J shed 3 bases, and the junction held 14 bases outside the gene matches. Germline V gives CDR1 LGHDT, CDR2 YNNKEL (reference sequence). In DNA, the CDR3 is TGTGCCAGCAGTACAGGTCCAACGGGACTATACTACAATGAGCAGTTCTTC. Residues: CASSTGPTGLYYNEQFF.

At least ten counts were recorded for this clonotype. This chain uses TRBV20-1 with TRBJ2-5; 8 nucleotides align to TRBD1. The CDR3 has 16 residues. Germline CDR1 and CDR2: DFQATT and SNEGSKA (reference sequence). V trimming: 0 bases; J trimming: 5 bases; junction bases outside the gene matches: 11. CDR3 in amino acids: CSARDLGQGAWETQYF. Here the CDR3 DNA reads TGCAGTGCTAGAGATCTGGGGCAGGGGGCTTGGGAGACCCAGTACTTC.

The chain is built from TRBV7-2 and TRBJ1-2, with a possible D match to TRBD1 (5 bases). Germline CDR1 SGHTA, CDR2 FQGNSA. Between the trimmed V and J ends, which lost 5 bases and 4 bases, there was a span of 20 bases. This CDR3 region has 16 residues. The CDR3: CASSPRMGGETYGYTF. CDR3 bases: TGTGCCAGCAGCCCGAGGATGGGGGGTGAAACCTATGGCTACACCTTC.

This sequence joins TRBV3-1 and TRBJ2-5, with TRBD2 identical over 8 bases. This CDR3 contains 15 residues. Germline trimming cut 4 bases from V and 0 bases from J; bases unmatched to any gene: 4. CDR1 is LGHDT, CDR2 YNNKEL, per germline (reference sequence). The CDR3 protein is CASSPSGGHQETQYF. CDR3 DNA sequence: TGTGCCAGCAGCCCGAGCGGGGGCCACCAAGAGACCCAGTACTTC.

V is TRBV4-3 and J is TRBJ2-3, with D hard to call. The germline gives CDR1 LGHNA, CDR2 YSLEER. CDR3 length equals 14 residues. Trimming cost V 0 bases and J 3 bases, with 7 bases left between them. The CDR3 DNA is TGCGCCAGCAGCCAAGATACGCAGACAGATACGCAGTATTTT. The encoded protein is CASSQDTQTDTQYF.

The chain is built from TRBV5-1 and TRBJ2-5; D not resolved. The length of the CDR3 is 14 residues. Looked up from germline, CDR1 is SGHRS and CDR2 is YFSETQ. The ends were cut back, 2 bases at V and 2 bases at J, with 10 bases in the middle. The CDR3 is CASSFSMPQETQYF. The DNA for the CDR3 is TGCGCCAGCAGCTTCTCGATGCCACAAGAGACCCAGTACTTC. The variable domain in full, completed from reference TRBV5-1 and TRBJ2-5, reads KAGVTQTPRYLIKTRGQQVTLSCSPISGHRSVSWYQQTPGQGLQFLFEYFSETQRNKGNFPGRFSGRQFSNSRSEMNVSTLELGDSALYLCASSFSMPQETQYFGPGTRLLVL.

This clonotype was observed at least ten times. CDR3 nucleotide sequence: TGTGCCAGCGTCCCACTAGCGGGGGGCGGGGGGTACAATGAGCAGTTCTTC. It yields the protein CASVPLAGGGGYNEQFF. This chain joins TRBV7-2 and TRBJ2-1; TRBD2 agrees at 12 bases. The J segment lost 4 bases and the V segment lost 8 bases, leaving 12 bases of the junction unmatched. The CDR3 is 17 residues long. Germline V CDR1 and CDR2: SGHTA, FQGNSA.

The chain combines TRBV7-6 with TRBJ1-1; no firm D call. Trimming cost V 5 bases and J 7 bases, with 11 bases left between them. The CDR3 spans 12 residues. Looked up from germline, CDR1 is SGHVS and CDR2 is FNYEAQ. The CDR3 bases are TGTGCCAGCAGCCCCTCAGGCATTGAAGCTTTCTTT. Amino acids: CASSPSGIEAFF.

The table lists this clonotype with a few counts. V is TRBV7-2 and J is TRBJ2-7, with D perhaps matching TRBD2 (7 bases). Germline CDR1 and CDR2: SGHTA and FQGNSA. V gave up 4 bases and J gave up 6 bases, with 16 bases separating them. CDR3 length equals 14 residues. CDR3 loop: CASSYQAGAGEQYF. DNA for the CDR3: TGTGCCAGCAGCTACCAGGCGGGGGCGGGCGAGCAGTACTTC.

Only a few counts were recorded for this clonotype. The chain carries TRBV10-3 and TRBJ2-6; tentatively, D is TRBD1 or TRBD2 (5 bases each). Germline V gene sequence: CDR1 ENHRY, CDR2 SYGVKD. Trimming cost V 10 bases and J 0 bases, with 13 bases left between them. The CDR3 has 15 amino acids. The CDR3 DNA reads TGTGCCACGGGACCGGGGAGCTCTGGGGCCAACGTCCTGACTTTC. This sequence encodes CATGPGSSGANVLTF.

Many counts were recorded for this clonotype. The chain employs TRBV4-3 and TRBJ2-2, with D tentatively TRBD1 (6 bases). From germline, CDR1 is LGHNA and CDR2 YSLEER. V shed 1 base and J shed 0 bases, with 12 bases lying between them. This CDR3 is built from 17 residues. The DNA for the CDR3 is TGCGCCAGCAGCCAAGGGGCCGGACAGTCGAACACCGGGGAGCTGTTTTTT. It translates to CASSQGAGQSNTGELFF.

In its sample, this clonotype was seen many times. The chain recombines TRBV5-4 with TRBJ2-3; D is unresolved. Germline-derived CDR1 and CDR2 are SGHNT and YYREEE (reference sequence). The CDR3 is made up of 15 amino acids. V lost 2 bases, J lost 1 base, and 11 bases lay in between. The CDR3 DNA follows: TGTGCCAGCAGCTTCCGTCAGTTCGGCACAGATACGCAGTATTTT. This codes for CASSFRQFGTDTQYF.

This clonotype has a handful of counts. The chain employs TRBV20-1 and TRBJ1-1, with a tentative D call TRBD1 (5 bases). This CDR3 has 13 residues. V dropped 5 bases and J dropped 1 base, with 11 bases sitting between them. CDR1 and CDR2 (germline): DFQATT, SNEGSKA (reference sequence). CDR3 sequence reads: CSAVRDGNTEAFF. DNA for the CDR3: TGCAGTGCTGTCAGGGACGGGAACACTGAAGCTTTCTTT.

The V and J genes are TRBV9 and TRBJ1-3; D unresolved. This CDR3 comprises 16 residues. Germline CDR1 and CDR2: SGDLS and YYNGEE. V lost 0 bases, J lost 1 base, and 11 bases lay in between. CDR3: CASSVVGAGSGNTIYF. DNA of the CDR3: TGTGCCAGCAGCGTAGTGGGTGCGGGATCTGGAAACACCATATATTTT.

The rearrangement links TRBV5-1 to TRBJ2-5; 8 bases align to TRBD2. The CDR3 covers 15 residues. V dropped 1 base and J dropped 1; count of bases not matched to a gene: 3. The germline V gene has CDR1 SGHRS and CDR2 YFSETQ. CDR3 residues: CASSLSLAGQETQYF. The CDR3 bases are TGCGCCAGCAGCTTGTCCCTAGCGGGCCAAGAGACCCAGTACTTC.

The CDR3 here is CASSETSGYSYEQYF. The CDR3 nucleotides read TGTGCCAGCAGTGAAACTAGCGGATACTCCTACGAGCAGTACTTC. The V gene is TRBV2, the J gene TRBJ2-7; 8 nucleotides agree with TRBD2. V trimming: 2 bases; J trimming: 0 bases; junction bases outside the gene matches: 3. The CDR3 totals 15 residues. Germline V lookup: CDR1 SNHLY, CDR2 FYNNEI.

The gene calls are TRBV5-1 and TRBJ2-7; either TRBD1 or TRBD2 may fit D (6 bases each). Germline V gene data show CDR1 as SGHRS and CDR2 as YFSETQ. The length of the CDR3 is 16 residues. Trimming removed 4 bases at V and 2 bases at J, with 19 bases between. CDR3 in amino acids: CASSDLLGGPAYEQYF. For the CDR3, the DNA is TGCGCCAGCAGCGACCTTCTGGGGGGCCCAGCCTACGAGCAGTACTTC.

This sequence joins TRBV4-3 and TRBJ1-2; D unclear. The CDR3 spans 16 residues. Trimming removed 3 bases from V and 2 bases from J, with 16 bases in between. CDR1 and CDR2 (germline): LGHNA, YSLEER. CDR3 in amino acids: CASSQGQILENYGYTF. CDR3 nucleotides: TGCGCCAGCAGCCAGGGTCAAATACTTGAGAACTATGGCTACACCTTC.

At least ten counts were recorded for this clonotype. V usage is TRBV13 and J usage is TRBJ2-5; TRBD2 is a possible D gene (5 bases). Germline-derived CDR1 and CDR2 are PRHDT and FYEKMQ (reference sequence). The CDR3 totals 13 residues. The V end lost 1 base, the J end lost 3 bases, and 6 bases lay between the germline ends. CDR3 region: CASSLEGEETQYF. The CDR3, as DNA: TGTGCCAGCAGCTTAGAGGGAGAAGAGACCCAGTACTTC.

DNA of the CDR3: TGTGCCAGCAGTCCCGACCACAGAATCTACGAGCAGTACTTC. This translates into CASSPDHRIYEQYF. The V gene is TRBV12-3 or TRBV12-4, the J gene TRBJ2-7; no firm D call. The V end lost 5 bases, the J end lost 3 bases, and 14 bases lay between the germline ends. The CDR3 is made up of 14 amino acids.

The V gene is TRBV2, the J gene TRBJ1-4; D gene unclear. The ends were cut back, 4 bases at V and 8 bases at J, with 5 bases in the middle. The CDR3 covers 11 residues. Germline V gene lookup returns CDR1 SNHLY and CDR2 FYNNEI. The CDR3 protein is CASSGREKLFF. CDR3 nucleotides: TGTGCCAGCAGTGGGCGGGAAAAACTGTTTTTT.

In this sample, this clonotype turned up a few times. V and J are TRBV6-1 and TRBJ2-5, with D tentatively TRBD2 (5 bases). Trimming stripped 3 bases from V and 5 bases from J, with 16 bases between. This CDR3 contains 15 residues. Per the germline V gene, CDR1 is MNHNS and CDR2 is SASEGT. CDR3 DNA: TGTGCCAGCAGTGACACCCCCGGGGAATGGGAGACCCAGTACTTC. It translates to CASSDTPGEWETQYF.

This clonotype was observed a handful of times. The chain employs TRBV9 and TRBJ2-5; D uncertain. Trimming removed 3 bases from V and 4 bases from J, with 16 bases in between. The CDR3 extends over 15 amino acids. Germline assignment: CDR1 SGDLS and CDR2 YYNGEE. In DNA form, the CDR3 reads TGTGCCAGCAGCGACGGCGGACGCCCCGGAGAGACCCAGTACTTC. Amino acid sequence: CASSDGGRPGETQYF. Full variable domain (outside the CDR3, taken from reference TRBV9 and TRBJ2-5): DSGVTQTPKHLITATGQRVTLRCSPRSGDLSVYWYQQSLDQGLQFLIQYYNGEERAKGNILERFSAQQFPDLHSELNLSSLELGDSALYFCASSDGGRPGETQYFGPGTRLLVL.